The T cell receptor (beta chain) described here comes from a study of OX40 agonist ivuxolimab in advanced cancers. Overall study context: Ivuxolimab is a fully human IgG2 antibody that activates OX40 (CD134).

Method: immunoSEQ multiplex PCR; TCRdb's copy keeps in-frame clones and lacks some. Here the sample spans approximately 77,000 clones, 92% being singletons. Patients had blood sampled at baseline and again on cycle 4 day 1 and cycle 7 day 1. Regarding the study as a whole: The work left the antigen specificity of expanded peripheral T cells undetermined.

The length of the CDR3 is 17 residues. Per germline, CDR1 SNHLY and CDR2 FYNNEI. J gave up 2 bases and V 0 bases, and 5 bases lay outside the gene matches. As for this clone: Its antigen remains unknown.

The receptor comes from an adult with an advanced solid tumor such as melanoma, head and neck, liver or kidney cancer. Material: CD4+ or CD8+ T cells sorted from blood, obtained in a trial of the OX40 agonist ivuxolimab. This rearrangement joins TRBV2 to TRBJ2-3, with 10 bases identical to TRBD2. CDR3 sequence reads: CASSEASSGSVTDTQYF. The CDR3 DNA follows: TGTGCCAGCAGTGAAGCCTCTAGCGGGAGTGTCACAGATACGCAGTATTTT.